Listed here are 2 T cell receptor beta chains from one sample, sequenced in a study of cytomegalovirus exposure and HLA in healthy donors. It was with 60 Vbeta and 13 Jbeta primers that the PCR ran. The method was immunoSEQ multiplex PCR; TCRdb's version includes in-frame clones alone and lacks a portion of them. The data hold fewer than 250,000 clones, with roughly 88% observed a single time. Sequenced sample: PBMCs. The source is a boy younger than 10 in good health and CMV-seronegative.

The CDR3 sequence is CASSPRDSPPEQYF. As DNA, the CDR3 is TGCGCCAGCAGCCCAAGGGACAGCCCTCCCGAGCAGTACTTC. This chain uses TRBV5-1 with TRBJ2-7; 7 bases map to TRBD1. The CDR3 extends over 14 amino acids. Germline loops: CDR1 SGHRS, CDR2 YFSETQ. The J segment lost 6 bases and the V segment lost 4 bases, leaving 10 bases of the junction unmatched.

The chain is built from TRBV5-1 and TRBJ2-4; perhaps TRBD1 as D (5 bases). Per the germline V gene, CDR1 is SGHRS and CDR2 is YFSETQ. The CDR3 runs to 16 residues. The germline V and J ends were trimmed by 4 bases and 0 bases, with 14 bases remaining between them. As DNA, the CDR3 is TGCGCCAGCAGCGATAGAACAGGAAAAGCCAAAAACATTCAGTACTTC. Translating gives CASSDRTGKAKNIQYF.